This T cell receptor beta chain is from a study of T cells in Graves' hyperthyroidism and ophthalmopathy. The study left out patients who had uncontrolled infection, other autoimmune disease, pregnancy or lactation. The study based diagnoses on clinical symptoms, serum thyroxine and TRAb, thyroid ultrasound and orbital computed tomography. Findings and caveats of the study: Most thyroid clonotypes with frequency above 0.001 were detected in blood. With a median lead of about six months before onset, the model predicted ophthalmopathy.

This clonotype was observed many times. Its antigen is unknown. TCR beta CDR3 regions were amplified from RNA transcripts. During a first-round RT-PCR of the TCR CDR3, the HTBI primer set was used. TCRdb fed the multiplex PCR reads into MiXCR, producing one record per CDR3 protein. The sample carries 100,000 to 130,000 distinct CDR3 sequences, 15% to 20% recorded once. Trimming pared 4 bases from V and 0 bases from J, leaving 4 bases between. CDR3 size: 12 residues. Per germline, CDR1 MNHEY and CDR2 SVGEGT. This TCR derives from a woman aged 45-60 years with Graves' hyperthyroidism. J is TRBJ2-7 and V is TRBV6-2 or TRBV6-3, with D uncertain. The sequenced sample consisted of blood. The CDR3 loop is CASSLISYEQYV. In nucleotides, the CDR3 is TGTGCCAGCAGTTTGATCTCCTACGAGCAGTACGTC.